The source of this TCR beta chain is a study of cytomegalovirus exposure and HLA in healthy donors (dated by TCRdb to the late 2010s). Context from the whole study: In an earlier analysis of 550 to 750 of the donors, roughly 300 Gb of sequence data and 90 million to 120 million unique TCR beta sequences from 150 million to 200 million T cells were reported. Roughly 300 gigabases of sequencing data and around 88 million unique TCR sequences made up an early release that covered 500 to 700 HLA-typed donors. The aim of the study was to test whether cataloging public T cell receptors could identify signatures of past pathogen exposure. Both class I and class II loci were covered by HLA typing, at four-digit resolution. Typing coverage varied by locus: roughly 629-630 donors for A, B, C, DRB1 and DQB1; approximately 500 for DQA1; nearly 610 for DPA1; 400 to 480 for DPB1. Among roughly 400 genotyped donors of the cohort, an average of about 240,000 unique TCR beta nucleotide sequences were sequenced per donor, roughly 18% of them non-productive. The T cell repertoires of 666 subjects were profiled by immunosequencing and related to cytomegalovirus serostatus. Besides the first cohort of 500 to 700 subjects, a separate validation cohort made up of roughly 120 different subjects was used. High-throughput TCR immunosequencing, statistical association of individual TCRs with disease status, and machine learning were combined to predict cytomegalovirus infection status. About 5 DR-DQ haplotypes were handled as single units for association and clustering, since linkage in the cohort was strong. In a later genetic analysis, genome-wide SNP genotypes for about three fifths of the 666 donors were used, and that subset was treated as a discovery cohort. In the later analysis, no new phenotypic data were used to find candidate immune exposures; instead, reliance was placed on TCR beta sequences and their occurrence across donors. Donor age, sex, ethnicity and CMV serostatus were compiled together with the repertoire data. To study patterns of TCR occurrence, a later analysis re-analyzed previously published TCR beta repertoires from 500 to 850 donors and added high-resolution HLA genotyping. All discovery cohort repertoires had been generated on a single sequencing platform. Of the 350 to 400 genotyped donors, over 70% fell in the genetic ancestry cluster associated with self-reported Caucasian donors. An earlier analysis of around 640 of the donors used high-throughput TCR beta sequencing to judge whether each TCR beta V gene segment behaved as functional or pseudogenic. Findings and caveats that apply to the study as a whole: Some IMGT-functional V segments, including TRBV6-2 and TRBV6-3, could not be distinguished by the 87-base-pair reads and were therefore excluded. The authors suggested that the approach could potentially be extended to other disease states and immunological phenotypes. A cluster of highly shared sequence variants was judged likely to be a technical artifact of the sequencing pipeline. Sequencing depth was assumed to be roughly uniform across donors in the presence/absence analyses, though that assumption may not hold. The cohort was sequenced for TCR beta chains only, and without alpha or paired-chain data the features that could be detected were limited. The study gave a list of 150 to 200 TCR beta chains associated with cytomegalovirus. A later analysis reported that several top co-occurrence clusters appeared linked to parvovirus B19, influenza, CMV and Epstein-Barr virus. Linkage disequilibrium might explain the correlated functional status among segregating V segments, but an unknown experimental factor could not be excluded. In a later genetic analysis, a missense DCLRE1C variant was associated with V-gene and J-gene trimming of TCR beta chains, and the association was replicated in an independent cohort. In a later analysis, TCR association rates were found to vary across HLA loci, with the most associated TCRs seen for DRB1 alleles and the fewest for HLA-C alleles. A few of the identified cytomegalovirus-associated TCR beta chains were confirmed in vitro to be specific for cytomegalovirus antigens. According to a later genetic analysis, donors in an Asian-associated ancestry cluster had fewer N-insertions in productive TCRs than the roughly 670-donor mean. Because HLA typing was missing for some donors at each locus, association tests included only the typed subset. Most TCR sequences were observed very rarely across donors, whereas some public TCRs were present in many individuals. A later analysis associated 15,000 or so TCR beta sequences with specific HLA alleles at a false discovery rate of 0.05. The classifier was reported to diagnose cytomegalovirus status with high specificity and sensitivity in both the original cohort and the validation cohort. The only immune exposure information available for the cohort was CMV serostatus. Most CMV-associated TCR beta chains appeared to be HLA-restricted in a later analysis, and the HLA associations seemed to be driven largely by CMV exposure. A further reported finding was that TCR beta sequences accurately predicted the HLA-A and HLA-B alleles for most subjects in the first cohort. In an earlier analysis of about 540 of the donors, most TCR beta V segments were observed in productive rearrangements about 90% or about 30% of the time, broadly matching IMGT annotations. A later analysis found that HLA-associated TCR beta chains were more clonally expanded and had lower generation probabilities than equally common non-associated chains. When HLA alleles, especially DR and DQ, strongly co-occurred, TCR associations were difficult to assign to individual alleles. Because counts were too low, seventeen rarely observed V segments, including chromosome 9 orphons, were excluded from the earlier analysis of around 590 of the donors.

Per the germline V gene (reference sequence), MNHEY is the CDR1 and SMNVEV is the CDR2. The CDR3 has 15 amino acids, counting the end cysteine and phenylalanine. The CDR3 DNA has 45 bases and is translated from base 1. V is pared back by 8 bases and J by 0 bases, with 16 bases lying between the germline termini. In total, approximately 690 healthy bone marrow donors made up the cohort. At the time of sampling, every cohort member was nominally healthy, though immune exposures that went unrecorded were likely present. The donor tested CMV seronegative, placing the donor among the 350 or so seronegative members of the cohort. A peripheral blood sample was collected from each donor, and TCR beta sequencing was performed on peripheral blood mononuclear cells. Genomic DNA was extracted from the blood cell samples with the Qiagen DNeasy Blood Extraction Kit. With respect to this clone: Its antigen target is currently unknown. The input lacks base qualities; no much larger clone sits a single base away.

Libraries were made using the immunoSEQ multiplex PCR assay. For the multiplex PCR, a mixture combining 60 forward primers for TCR Vbeta segments and 13 reverse primers for TCR Jbeta segments was used. Amplification of the CDR3 region of rearranged TCR beta genes was performed with a multiplex PCR assay on genomic DNA. On the Illumina HiSeq System, the amplified TCR beta libraries were sequenced as 87-base-pair reads. The authors' analysis ran thus. In a later analysis, tens of millions of unique TCR beta chains were counted across the roughly 610 repertoires, and roughly 10 million of these chains were shared by at least two donors. Raw reads were error-corrected and collapsed into unique sequences by a nearest-neighbor algorithm in which closely related sequences were merged to remove PCR and sequencing errors. V, D and J gene segments were assigned by aligning CDR3 sequences to IMGT reference sequences. Each retained sequence needed at least a six-nucleotide match to both a V gene segment and a J gene segment. Rearrangements were called productive when the CDR3 lacked stop codons and stayed in frame with V and J; all others were non-productive. CDR3 was defined according to IMGT convention as the region running from the second conserved V-encoded cysteine to the conserved J-encoded phenylalanine. The earlier analysis of fewer than 750 of the donors excluded sequences that lacked an unambiguous match to a single V gene segment. In an earlier analysis of 587 of the donors, V segments were called functional above 56.7% productive rearrangements and were called segregating when the between-donor standard deviation exceeded 5%. A statistical classification framework was developed to diagnose cytomegalovirus status using the catalog of TCR beta chain sequences. A later analysis assigned V and J genes by comparing TCR nucleotide sequences with IMGT/GENE-DB human TR gene sequences. The TCRdist pipeline was used in a later analysis to assign CDR3 sequences and most-parsimonious VDJ recombination scenarios. In a later analysis, each TCR beta chain was defined by its CDR3 amino acid sequence together with its V-gene family, and reads lacking a unique V-gene family were excluded. A later analysis removed 450 to 600 highly shared, low-generation-probability nucleotide sequences to deal with suspected cross-contamination and a sequencing artifact. In a later analysis, a clonal expansion index for each public chain was calculated from normalized within-repertoire ranks of inferred template counts. In a later analysis, generation probabilities were computed using a VDJ recombination model fitted to out-of-frame rearrangements, and the results were checked against IGoR. In a later analysis, hypergeometric tests were used to score TCR-TCR, TCR-HLA and TCR-CMV co-occurrence, with a repertoire-size bias correction applied to TCR pairs. In a later analysis, false discovery rates were estimated by permuting HLA or CMV assignments 20 times. In a later analysis, co-occurring TCRs were grouped using DBSCAN, with TCRdist sequence similarity added in when clustering inside HLA-allele-positive subsets. For co-occurrence clustering, repertoires with fewer than 30,000 or more than 120,000 public chains were excluded, along with five or six repertoires with anomalous nucleotide sharing. TCRdb carries this immuneACCESS record with in-frame sequences only. Its versions omit some clonotypes, under half of them owing to an unresolved V gene in the studies checked, with the rest unexplained. The V and J calls and clone size were taken over from that table, and D and trimming were inferred from the DNA. Across this sample there are 150,000 to 200,000 clones, with roughly 84% seen only once. Together, the top ten hold approximately 0.26% of the sample.

The TCR originated in a boy aged 5-17 years in good health and CMV-seronegative. The sequence is built from TRBV27 and TRBJ1-2, with TRBD1 as a weak D call on 5 bases. Sequencing was performed on PBMCs. CDR3 sequence: CASRASGGTNYGYTF. In nucleotides, the sequence is TGTGCCAGCCGGGCCTCGGGGGGGACTAACTATGGCTACACCTTC.